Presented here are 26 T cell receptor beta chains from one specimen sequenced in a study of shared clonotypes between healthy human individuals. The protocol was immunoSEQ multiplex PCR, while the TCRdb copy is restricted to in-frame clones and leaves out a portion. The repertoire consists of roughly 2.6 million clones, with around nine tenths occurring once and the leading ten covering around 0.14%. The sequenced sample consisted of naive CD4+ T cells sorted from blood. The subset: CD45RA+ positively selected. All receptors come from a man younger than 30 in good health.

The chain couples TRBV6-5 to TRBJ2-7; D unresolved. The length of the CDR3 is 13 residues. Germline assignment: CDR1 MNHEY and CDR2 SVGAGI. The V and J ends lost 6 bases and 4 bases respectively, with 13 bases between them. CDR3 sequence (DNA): TGTGCCAGCAGAGGGCAGTTTCTGTACGAGCAGTACTTC. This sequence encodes CASRGQFLYEQYF.

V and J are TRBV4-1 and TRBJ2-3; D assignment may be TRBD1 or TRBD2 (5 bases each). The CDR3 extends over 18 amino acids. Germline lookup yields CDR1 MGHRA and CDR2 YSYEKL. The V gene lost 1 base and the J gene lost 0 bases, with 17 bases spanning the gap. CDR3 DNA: TGCGCCAGCAGCCAAGGGAGACTCCGGGACCCTAGCACAGATACGCAGTATTTT. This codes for CASSQGRLRDPSTDTQYF.

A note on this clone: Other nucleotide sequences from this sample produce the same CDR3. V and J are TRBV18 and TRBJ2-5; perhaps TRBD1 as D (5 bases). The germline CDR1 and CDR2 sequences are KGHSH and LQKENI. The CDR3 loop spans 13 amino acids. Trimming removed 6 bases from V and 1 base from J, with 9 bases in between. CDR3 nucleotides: TGTGCCAGCTCGCCAGGGATCCAAGAGACCCAGTACTTC. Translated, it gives CASSPGIQETQYF.

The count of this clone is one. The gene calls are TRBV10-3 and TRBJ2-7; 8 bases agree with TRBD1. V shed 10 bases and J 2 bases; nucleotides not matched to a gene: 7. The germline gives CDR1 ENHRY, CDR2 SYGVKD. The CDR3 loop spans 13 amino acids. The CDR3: CASADRAAYEQYF. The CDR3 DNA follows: TGTGCCAGCGCGGACAGGGCGGCCTACGAGCAGTACTTC.

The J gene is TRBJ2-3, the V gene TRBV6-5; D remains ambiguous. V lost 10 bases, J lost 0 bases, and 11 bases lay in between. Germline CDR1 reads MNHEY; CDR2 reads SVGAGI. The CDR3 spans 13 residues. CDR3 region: CATRRSSTDTQYF. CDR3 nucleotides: TGTGCCACTAGGCGCTCCAGCACAGATACGCAGTATTTT.

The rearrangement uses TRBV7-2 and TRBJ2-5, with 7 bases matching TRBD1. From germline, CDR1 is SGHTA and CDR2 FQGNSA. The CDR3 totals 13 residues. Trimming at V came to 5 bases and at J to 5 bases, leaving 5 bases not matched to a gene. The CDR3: CASSRQGTETQYF. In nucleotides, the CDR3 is TGTGCCAGCAGCCGACAGGGTACGGAGACCCAGTACTTC. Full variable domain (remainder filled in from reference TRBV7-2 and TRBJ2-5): GAGVSQSPSNKVTEKGKDVELRCDPISGHTALYWYRQSLGQGLEFLIYFQGNSAPDKSGLPSDRFSAERTGGSVSTLTIQRTQQEDSAVYLCASSRQGTETQYFGPGTRLLVL.

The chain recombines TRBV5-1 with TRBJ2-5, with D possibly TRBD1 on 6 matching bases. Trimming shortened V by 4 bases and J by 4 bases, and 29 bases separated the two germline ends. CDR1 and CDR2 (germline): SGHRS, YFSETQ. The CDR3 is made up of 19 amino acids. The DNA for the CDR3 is TGCGCCAGCAGCGTACAGGGTTACTCCGTCCGACGGTACGGAGAGACCCAGTACTTC. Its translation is CASSVQGYSVRRYGETQYF.

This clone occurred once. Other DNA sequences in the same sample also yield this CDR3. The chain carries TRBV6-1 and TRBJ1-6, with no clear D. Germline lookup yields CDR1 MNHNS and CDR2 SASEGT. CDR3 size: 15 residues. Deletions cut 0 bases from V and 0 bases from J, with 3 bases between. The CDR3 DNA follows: TGTGCCAGCAGTGAAGCTAGCTCCTATAATTCACCCCTCCACTTT. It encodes CASSEASSYNSPLHF.

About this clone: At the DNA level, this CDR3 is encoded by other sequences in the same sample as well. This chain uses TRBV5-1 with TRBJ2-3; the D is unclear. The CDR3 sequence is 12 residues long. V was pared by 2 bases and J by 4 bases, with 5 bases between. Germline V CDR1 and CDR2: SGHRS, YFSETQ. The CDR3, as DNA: TGCGCCAGCAGCTTTGTTCCAGATACGCAGTATTTT. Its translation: CASSFVPDTQYF.

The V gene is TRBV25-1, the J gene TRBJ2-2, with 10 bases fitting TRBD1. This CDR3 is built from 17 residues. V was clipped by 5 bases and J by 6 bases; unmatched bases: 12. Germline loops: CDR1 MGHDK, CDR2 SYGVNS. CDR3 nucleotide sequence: TGTGCCAGCAGTCCAATTAAACCCGGACAGGGGGCCGGGGAGCTGTTTTTT. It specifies CASSPIKPGQGAGELFF.

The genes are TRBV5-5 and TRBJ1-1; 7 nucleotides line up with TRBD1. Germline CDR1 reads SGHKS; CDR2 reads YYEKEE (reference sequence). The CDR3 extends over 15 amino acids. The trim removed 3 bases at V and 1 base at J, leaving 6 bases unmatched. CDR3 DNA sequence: TGTGCCAGCAGCTCAGGACAGGAGAGGAACACTGAAGCTTTCTTT. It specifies CASSSGQERNTEAFF.

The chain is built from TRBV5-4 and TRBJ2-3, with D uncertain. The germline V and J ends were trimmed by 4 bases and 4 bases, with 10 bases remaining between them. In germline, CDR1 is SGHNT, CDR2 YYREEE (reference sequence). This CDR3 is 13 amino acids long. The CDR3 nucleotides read TGTGCCAGCAGCGCGATAGCTTCAGATACGCAGTATTTT. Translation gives CASSAIASDTQYF.

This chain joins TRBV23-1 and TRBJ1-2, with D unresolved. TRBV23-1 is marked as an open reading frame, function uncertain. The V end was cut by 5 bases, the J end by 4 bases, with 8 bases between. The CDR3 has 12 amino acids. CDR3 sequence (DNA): TGCGCCAGCAGTTCCCACCCCTATGGCTACACCTTC. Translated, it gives CASSSHPYGYTF.

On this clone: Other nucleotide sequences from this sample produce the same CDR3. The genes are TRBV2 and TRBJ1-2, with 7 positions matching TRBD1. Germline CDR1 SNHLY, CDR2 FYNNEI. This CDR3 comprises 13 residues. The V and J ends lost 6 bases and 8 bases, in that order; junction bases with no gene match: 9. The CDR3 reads CASRGEGAQGYTF. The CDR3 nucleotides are TGTGCCAGCAGGGGGGAGGGGGCGCAAGGCTACACCTTC.

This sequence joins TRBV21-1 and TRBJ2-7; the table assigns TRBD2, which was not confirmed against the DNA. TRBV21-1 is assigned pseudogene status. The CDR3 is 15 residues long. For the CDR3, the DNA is TGTGCCAGCAGCCAGAGACGGGGGGGCACCTACGAGCAGTACTTC. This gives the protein CASSQRRGGTYEQYF.

The CDR3 region has the DNA TGTGCCAGCAGCCGACACAGGGGCGGAGAGACCCAGTACTTC. Protein sequence: CASSRHRGGETQYF. V gene TRBV5-5 combines with J gene TRBJ2-5, with 7 positions matching TRBD1. The CDR3 spans 14 residues. Unmatched junction bases numbered 7, after V lost 4 bases and J lost 4 bases. CDR1 is SGHKS, CDR2 YYEKEE, per germline (reference sequence). Drawing the rest from reference TRBV5-5 and TRBJ2-5, the complete variable domain is DAGVTQSPTHLIKTRGQQVTLRCSPISGHKSVSWYQQVLGQGPQFIFQYYEKEERGRGNFPDRFSARQFPNYSSELNVNALLLGDSALYLCASSRHRGGETQYFGPGTRLLVL.

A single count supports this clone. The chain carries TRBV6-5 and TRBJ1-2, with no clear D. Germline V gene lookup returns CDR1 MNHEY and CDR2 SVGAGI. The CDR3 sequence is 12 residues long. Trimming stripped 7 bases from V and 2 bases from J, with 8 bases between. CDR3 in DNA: TGTGCCAGCATGGCACCAAACTATGGCTACACCTTC. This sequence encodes CASMAPNYGYTF.

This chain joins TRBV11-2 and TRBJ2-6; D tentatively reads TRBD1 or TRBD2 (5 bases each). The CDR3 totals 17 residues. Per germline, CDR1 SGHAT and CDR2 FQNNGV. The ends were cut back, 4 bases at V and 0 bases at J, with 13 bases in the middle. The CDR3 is CASSSTRGPSGANVLTF. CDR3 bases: TGTGCCAGCAGCTCCACTAGGGGACCCTCTGGGGCCAACGTCCTGACTTTC.

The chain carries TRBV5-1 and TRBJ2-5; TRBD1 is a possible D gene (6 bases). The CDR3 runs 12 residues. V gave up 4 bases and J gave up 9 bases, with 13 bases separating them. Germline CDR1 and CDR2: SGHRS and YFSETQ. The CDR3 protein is CASSRPGESQYF. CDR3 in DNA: TGCGCCAGCAGCCGGCCAGGGGAGTCCCAGTACTTC.

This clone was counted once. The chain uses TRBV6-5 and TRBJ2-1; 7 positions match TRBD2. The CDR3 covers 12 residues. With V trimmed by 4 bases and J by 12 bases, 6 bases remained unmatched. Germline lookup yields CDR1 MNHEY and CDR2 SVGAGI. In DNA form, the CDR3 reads TGTGCCAGCAGTTCCCGTAGCGGGTCGCAGTTCTTC. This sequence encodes CASSSRSGSQFF.

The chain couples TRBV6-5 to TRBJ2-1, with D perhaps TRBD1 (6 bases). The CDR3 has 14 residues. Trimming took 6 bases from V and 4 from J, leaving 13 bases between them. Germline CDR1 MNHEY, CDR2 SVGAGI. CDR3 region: CASRRLDRYNEQFF. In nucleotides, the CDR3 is TGTGCCAGCAGGCGCCTGGACAGATACAATGAGCAGTTCTTC.

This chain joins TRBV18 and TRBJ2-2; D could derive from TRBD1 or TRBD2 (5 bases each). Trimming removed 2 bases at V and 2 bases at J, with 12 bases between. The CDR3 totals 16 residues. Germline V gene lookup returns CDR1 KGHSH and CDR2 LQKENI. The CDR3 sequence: CASSPMSGPNTGELFF. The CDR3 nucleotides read TGTGCCAGCTCACCAATGTCGGGGCCTAACACCGGGGAGCTGTTTTTT.

CDR3 in amino acids: CASSLVFLVSNEQFF. The CDR3 region has the DNA TGTGCCAGCAGCTTAGTTTTCCTAGTGAGCAATGAGCAGTTCTTC. The rearrangement links TRBV7-2 to TRBJ2-1; D not certain. Trimming took 1 base from V and 6 from J, leaving 13 bases between them. This CDR3 comprises 15 residues. Germline assignment: CDR1 SGHTA and CDR2 FQGNSA.

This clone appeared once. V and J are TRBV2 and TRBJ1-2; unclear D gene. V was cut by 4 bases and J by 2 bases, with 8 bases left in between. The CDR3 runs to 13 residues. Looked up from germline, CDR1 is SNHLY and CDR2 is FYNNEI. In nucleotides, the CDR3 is TGTGCCAGCAGTGTGTCCGGAAACTATGGCTACACCTTC. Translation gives CASSVSGNYGYTF.

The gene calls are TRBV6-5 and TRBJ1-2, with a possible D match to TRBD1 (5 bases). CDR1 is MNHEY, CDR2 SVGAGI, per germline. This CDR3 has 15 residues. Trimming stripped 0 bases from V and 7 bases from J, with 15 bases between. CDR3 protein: CASSYSPQGSLGYTF. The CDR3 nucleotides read TGTGCCAGCAGTTACTCGCCCCAGGGCTCCCTTGGCTACACCTTC.

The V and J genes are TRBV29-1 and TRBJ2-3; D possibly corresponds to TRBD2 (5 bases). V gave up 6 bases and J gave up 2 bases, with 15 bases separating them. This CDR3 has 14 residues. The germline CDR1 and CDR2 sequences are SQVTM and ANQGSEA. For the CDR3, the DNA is TGCAGCGTACCCGACTACCCATACACAGATACGCAGTATTTT. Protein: CSVPDYPYTDTQYF.